This T cell receptor (beta chain) was found in a study of Ad26.COV2.S vaccination and SARS-CoV-2 variants. Overall study context: Dosing was one shot or two shots 56 days apart. Study-level findings and limits: Total T cell responses, in the TCR breadth and depth analyses, may have been underestimated.

Trimming removed 2 bases at V and 0 bases at J, with 26 bases between. CDR1 and CDR2 from the germline V gene are LNHDA and SQIVND (reference sequence). The CDR3 loop spans 21 amino acids. About this clone: Its antigen is currently unknown.

Treatment reported: over 15 received Ad26.COV2.S at low or high dose, single or two shots; 5 received placebo; per-sample allocation not given. Day 63 after the first injection of vaccine or placebo was the sampling time. The donor's status was that of an adult aged 18-55 years in Boston. Profiled with immunoSEQ multiplex PCR; TCRdb holds only in-frame clones, not every one. The sample includes 300,000 to 350,000 clones, roughly 90% of them seen just once. This TCR was recovered from a person aged 18 to 59 who received the Ad26.COV2.S COVID-19 vaccine or a placebo. Material: peripheral blood, obtained in a trial of Ad26.COV2.S vaccine versus placebo. The chain carries TRBV19 and TRBJ2-4; possibly TRBD2 for D (6 bases). The CDR3: CASSISSGSRMAGLAKNIQYF. The CDR3 nucleotides read TGTGCCAGTAGTATATCTTCAGGCAGTCGGATGGCGGGACTAGCCAAAAACATTCAGTACTTC.